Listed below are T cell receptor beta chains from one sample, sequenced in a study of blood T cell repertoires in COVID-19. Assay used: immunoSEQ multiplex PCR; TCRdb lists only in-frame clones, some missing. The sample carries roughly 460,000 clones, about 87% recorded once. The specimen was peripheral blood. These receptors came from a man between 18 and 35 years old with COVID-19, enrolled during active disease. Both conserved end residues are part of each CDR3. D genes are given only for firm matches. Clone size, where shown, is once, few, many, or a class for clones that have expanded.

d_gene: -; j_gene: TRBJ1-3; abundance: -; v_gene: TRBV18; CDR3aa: CASLTSTVGNTIYF; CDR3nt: TGTGCCAGCCTAACGTCGACAGTCGGAAACACCATATATTTT
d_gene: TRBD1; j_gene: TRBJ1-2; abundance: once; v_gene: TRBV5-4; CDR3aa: CASSGGTGVTPHKTAGYTF; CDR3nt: TGTGCCAGCAGCGGTGGGACAGGGGTAACACCCCATAAGACCGCTGGCTACACCTTC
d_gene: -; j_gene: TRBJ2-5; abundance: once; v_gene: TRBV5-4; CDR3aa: CASSLEASSETQYF; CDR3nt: TGTGCCAGCAGCTTGGAAGCTTCCTCCGAGACCCAGTACTTC
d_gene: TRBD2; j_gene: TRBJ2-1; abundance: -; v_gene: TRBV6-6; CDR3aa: CASSPGLAGANYNEQFF; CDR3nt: TGTGCCAGCAGTCCGGGACTAGCGGGGGCGAACTACAATGAGCAGTTCTTC
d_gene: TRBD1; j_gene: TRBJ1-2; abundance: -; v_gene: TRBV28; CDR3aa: CASSLSDRGPYGYTF; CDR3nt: TGTGCCAGCAGTTTATCGGACAGGGGACCCTATGGCTACACCTTC
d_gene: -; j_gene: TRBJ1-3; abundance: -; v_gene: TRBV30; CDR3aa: CAWSRDRVSGNTIYF; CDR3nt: TGTGCCTGGAGTCGCGACAGAGTCTCTGGAAACACCATATATTTT
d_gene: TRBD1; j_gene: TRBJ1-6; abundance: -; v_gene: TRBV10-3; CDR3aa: CAISESGQVNSPLHF; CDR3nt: TGTGCCATCAGTGAGTCGGGACAGGTTAATTCACCCCTCCACTTT
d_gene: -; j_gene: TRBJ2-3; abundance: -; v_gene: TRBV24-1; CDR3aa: CATSESTARPDTQYF; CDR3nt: TGTGCCACCAGTGAATCTACCGCCAGGCCAGATACGCAGTATTTT
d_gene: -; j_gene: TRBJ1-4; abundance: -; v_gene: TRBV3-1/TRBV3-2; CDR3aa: CASSRLGEKLFF; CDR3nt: TGTGCCAGCAGCCGACTCGGTGAAAAACTGTTTTTT
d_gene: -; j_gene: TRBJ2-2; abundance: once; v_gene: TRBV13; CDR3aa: CASSPPGGWTFPTGELFF; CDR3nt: TGTGCCAGCAGCCCCCCCGGTGGCTGGACATTCCCCACCGGGGAGCTGTTTTTT
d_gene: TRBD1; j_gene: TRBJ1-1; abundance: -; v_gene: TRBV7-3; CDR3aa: CASSLSPGGNTEAFF; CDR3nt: TGTGCCAGCAGCTTAAGTCCAGGGGGGAACACTGAAGCTTTCTTT
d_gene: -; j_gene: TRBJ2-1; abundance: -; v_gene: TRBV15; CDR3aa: CATSRGPWRYNEQFF; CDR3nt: TGTGCCACCAGCAGAGGCCCCTGGCGGTACAATGAGCAGTTCTTC
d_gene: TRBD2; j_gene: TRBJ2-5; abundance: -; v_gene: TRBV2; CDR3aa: CASAIAGGRETQYF; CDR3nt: TGTGCCAGCGCAATAGCGGGAGGGCGAGAGACCCAGTACTTC
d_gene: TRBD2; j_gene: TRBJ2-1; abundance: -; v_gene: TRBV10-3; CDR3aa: CAISESAAGGFEQFF; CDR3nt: TGTGCCATCAGTGAGTCAGCAGCGGGAGGTTTTGAGCAGTTCTTC
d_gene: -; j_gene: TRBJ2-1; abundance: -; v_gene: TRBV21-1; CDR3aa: CASSKKGQGPYNEQFF; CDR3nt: TGTGCCAGCAGCAAAAAAGGACAGGGCCCCTACAATGAGCAGTTCTTC
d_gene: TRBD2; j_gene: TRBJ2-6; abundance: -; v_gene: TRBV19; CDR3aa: CASSAGLAGVMGANVLTF; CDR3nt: TGTGCCAGTAGTGCGGGACTAGCGGGAGTAATGGGGGCCAACGTCCTGACTTTC
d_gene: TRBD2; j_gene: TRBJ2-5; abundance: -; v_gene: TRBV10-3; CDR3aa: CAISGGLAGVETQYF; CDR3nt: TGTGCCATCAGTGGGGGACTAGCGGGAGTGGAGACCCAGTACTTC
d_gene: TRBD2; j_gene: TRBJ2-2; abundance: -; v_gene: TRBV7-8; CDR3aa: CASSYLAADGELFF; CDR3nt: TGTGCCAGCAGCTATCTAGCGGCGGACGGGGAGCTGTTTTTT
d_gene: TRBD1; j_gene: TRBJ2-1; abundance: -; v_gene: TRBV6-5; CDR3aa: CASSYSNRGHNEQFF; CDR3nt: TGTGCCAGCAGTTACTCGAACAGGGGGCACAATGAGCAGTTCTTC
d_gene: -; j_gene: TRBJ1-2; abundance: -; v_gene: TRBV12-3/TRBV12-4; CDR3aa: CASSPQGFYGYTF; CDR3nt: TGTGCCAGCAGTCCACAGGGATTCTATGGCTACACCTTC
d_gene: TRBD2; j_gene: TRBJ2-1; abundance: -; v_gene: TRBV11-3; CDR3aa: CASSLDQTSGKNEQFF; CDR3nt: TGTGCCAGCAGCTTAGATCAAACTAGCGGGAAGAATGAGCAGTTCTTC
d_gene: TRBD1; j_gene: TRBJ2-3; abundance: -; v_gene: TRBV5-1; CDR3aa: CASSSDRQGGDTQYF; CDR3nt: TGCGCCAGCAGCTCGGACAGACAGGGCGGCGATACGCAGTATTTT
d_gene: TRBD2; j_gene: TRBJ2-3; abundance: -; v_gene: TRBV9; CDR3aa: CASSPTGTTNTDTQYF; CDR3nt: TGTGCCAGCAGCCCAACCGGGACTACCAACACAGATACGCAGTATTTT
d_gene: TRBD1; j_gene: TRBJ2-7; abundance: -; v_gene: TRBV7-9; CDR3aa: CASSLGDSYEQYF; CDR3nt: TGTGCCAGCAGCTTAGGGGACAGCTACGAGCAGTACTTC
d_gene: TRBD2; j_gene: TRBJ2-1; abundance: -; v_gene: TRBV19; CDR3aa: CASSIDLKRGYNEQFF; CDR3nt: TGTGCCAGTAGTATAGATCTCAAGCGGGGTTACAATGAGCAGTTCTTC
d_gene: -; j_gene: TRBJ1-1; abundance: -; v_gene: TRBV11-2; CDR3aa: CASSSPSRDTEAFF; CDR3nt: TGTGCCAGCAGCTCCCCCTCCAGGGACACTGAAGCTTTCTTT
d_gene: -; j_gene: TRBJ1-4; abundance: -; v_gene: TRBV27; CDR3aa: CASSSTGTPGEKLFF; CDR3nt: TGTGCCAGCAGTTCGACCGGGACACCGGGGGAAAAACTGTTTTTT
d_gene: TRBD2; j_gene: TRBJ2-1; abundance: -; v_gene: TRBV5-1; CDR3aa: CASSWGTSGFNEQFF; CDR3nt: TGCGCCAGCAGCTGGGGGACTAGCGGATTCAATGAGCAGTTCTTC
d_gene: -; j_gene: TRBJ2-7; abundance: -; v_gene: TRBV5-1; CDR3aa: CASSLEPAYEQYF; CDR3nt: TGCGCCAGCAGCCTAGAACCTGCCTACGAGCAGTACTTC
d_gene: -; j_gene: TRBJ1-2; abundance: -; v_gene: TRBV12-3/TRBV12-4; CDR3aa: CASKKGENFGYTF; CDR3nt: TGTGCCAGCAAAAAAGGGGAAAACTTTGGCTACACCTTC
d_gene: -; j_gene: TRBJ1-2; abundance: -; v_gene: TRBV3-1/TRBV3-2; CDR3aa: CASSQDLRTRNYGYTF; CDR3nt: TGTGCCAGCAGCCAAGATTTGAGGACAAGAAATTATGGCTACACCTTC
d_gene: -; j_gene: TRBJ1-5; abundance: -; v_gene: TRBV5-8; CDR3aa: CASSRYRVGWSNQPQHF; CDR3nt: TGTGCCAGCAGCCGTTACAGGGTAGGTTGGAGCAATCAGCCCCAGCATTTT
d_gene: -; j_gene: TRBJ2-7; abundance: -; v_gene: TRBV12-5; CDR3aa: CASGKLLGTPSYEQYF; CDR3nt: TGTGCTAGTGGTAAACTCCTCGGGACACCTTCCTACGAGCAGTACTTC
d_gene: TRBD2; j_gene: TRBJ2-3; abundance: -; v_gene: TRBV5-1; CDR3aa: CASSLVAGGQADTQYF; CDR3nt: TGCGCCAGCAGCTTGGTAGCGGGGGGTCAGGCAGATACGCAGTATTTT
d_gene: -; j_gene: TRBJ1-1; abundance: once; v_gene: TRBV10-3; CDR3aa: CAISEGQIEAFF; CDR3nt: TGTGCCATCAGTGAGGGACAGATTGAAGCTTTCTTT
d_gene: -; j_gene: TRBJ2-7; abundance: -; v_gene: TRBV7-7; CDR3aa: CASSLRAGGPYEQYF; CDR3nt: TGTGCCAGCAGCTTAAGAGCGGGCGGTCCCTACGAGCAGTACTTC
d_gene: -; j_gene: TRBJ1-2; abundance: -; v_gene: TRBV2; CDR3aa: CASTLIMSPPGYTF; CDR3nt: TGTGCCAGCACCCTAATTATGAGCCCCCCCGGCTACACCTTC
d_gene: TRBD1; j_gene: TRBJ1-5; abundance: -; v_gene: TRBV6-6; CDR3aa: CASSTDRDNQPQHF; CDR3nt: TGTGCCAGCAGTACTGACAGGGACAATCAGCCCCAGCATTTT
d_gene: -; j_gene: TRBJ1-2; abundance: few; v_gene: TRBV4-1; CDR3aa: CASSQEDRHTNYGYTF; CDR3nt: TGCGCCAGCAGCCAAGAAGACAGACATACTAACTATGGCTACACCTTC
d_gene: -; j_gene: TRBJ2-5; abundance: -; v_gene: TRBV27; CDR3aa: CASSPHRAPRETQYF; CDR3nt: TGTGCCAGCAGTCCCCACAGGGCCCCAAGAGAGACCCAGTACTTC
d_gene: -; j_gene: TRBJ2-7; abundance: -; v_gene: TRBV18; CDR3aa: CASSQGTAYEQYF; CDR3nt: TGTGCCAGCTCTCAGGGGACGGCCTACGAGCAGTACTTC
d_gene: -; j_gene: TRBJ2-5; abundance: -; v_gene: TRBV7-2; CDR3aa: CASSLESWDFQETQYF; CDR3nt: TGTGCCAGCAGCTTAGAGTCATGGGACTTCCAAGAGACCCAGTACTTC
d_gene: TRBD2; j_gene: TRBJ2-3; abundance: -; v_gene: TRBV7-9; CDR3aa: CASSFGTSDNTDTQYF; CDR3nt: TGTGCCAGCAGCTTTGGGACTAGCGACAACACAGATACGCAGTATTTT
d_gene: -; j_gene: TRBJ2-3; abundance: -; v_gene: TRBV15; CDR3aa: CATSRGQSGTDTQYF; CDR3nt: TGTGCCACCAGCAGAGGTCAAAGCGGCACAGATACGCAGTATTTT
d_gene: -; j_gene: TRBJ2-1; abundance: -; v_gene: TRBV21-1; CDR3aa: CASSPLGAPNEQFF; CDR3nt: TGTGCCAGCAGCCCCTTGGGGGCCCCTAATGAGCAGTTCTTC
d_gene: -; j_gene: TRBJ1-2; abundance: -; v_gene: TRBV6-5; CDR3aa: CASSYSGRLTMLYTF; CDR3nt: TGTGCCAGCAGTTACTCGGGCAGACTAACTATGCTCTACACCTTC
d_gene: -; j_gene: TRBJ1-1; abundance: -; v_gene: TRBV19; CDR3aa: CASNYRENTEAFF; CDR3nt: TGTGCCAGTAATTACAGGGAGAACACTGAAGCTTTCTTT
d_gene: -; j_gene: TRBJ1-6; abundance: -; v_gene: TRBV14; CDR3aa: CASSSQGNSPLHF; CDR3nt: TGTGCCAGCAGCAGTCAGGGGAATTCACCCCTCCACTTT
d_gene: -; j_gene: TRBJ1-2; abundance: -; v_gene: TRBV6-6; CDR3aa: CASSQEGYGNYGYTF; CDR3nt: TGTGCCAGCAGCCAAGAGGGTTATGGTAACTATGGCTACACCTTC
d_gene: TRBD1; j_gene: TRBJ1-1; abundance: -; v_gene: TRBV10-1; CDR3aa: CASSDGTGFTEAFF; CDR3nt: TGCGCCAGCAGTGACGGGACAGGGTTCACTGAAGCTTTCTTT
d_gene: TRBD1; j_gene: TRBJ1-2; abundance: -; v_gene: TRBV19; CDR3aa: CASSIGDRAGYGYTF; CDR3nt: TGTGCCAGTAGTATAGGGGACAGGGCAGGGTATGGCTACACCTTC
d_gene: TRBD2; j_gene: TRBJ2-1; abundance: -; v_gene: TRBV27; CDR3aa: CASNPQRGSPYNEQFF; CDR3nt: TGTGCCAGCAATCCTCAGCGGGGGTCCCCCTACAATGAGCAGTTCTTC
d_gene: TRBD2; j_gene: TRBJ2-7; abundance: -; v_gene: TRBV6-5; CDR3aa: CASKTSGSHEQYF; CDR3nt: TGTGCCAGCAAAACTAGCGGGAGCCACGAGCAGTACTTC
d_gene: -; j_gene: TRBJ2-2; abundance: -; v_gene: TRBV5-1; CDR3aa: CASSFGSGTGELFF; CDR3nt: TGCGCCAGCAGCTTTGGCAGTGGTACCGGGGAGCTGTTTTTT
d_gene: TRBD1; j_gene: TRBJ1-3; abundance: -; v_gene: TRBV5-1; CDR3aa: CASSSSPGDSSGNTIYF; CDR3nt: TGCGCCAGCAGCTCTTCGCCCGGGGACAGCTCTGGAAACACCATATATTTT
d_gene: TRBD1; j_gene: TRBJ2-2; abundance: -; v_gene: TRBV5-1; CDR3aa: CASSRAGTDITGELFF; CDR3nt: TGCGCCAGCTCAAGGGCCGGGACAGATATCACCGGGGAGCTGTTTTTT
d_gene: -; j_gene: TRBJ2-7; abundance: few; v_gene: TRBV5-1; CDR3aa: CASSLRQAILSSYEQYF; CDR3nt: TGCGCCAGCAGCTTGCGACAGGCTATCCTTAGCTCCTACGAGCAGTACTTC
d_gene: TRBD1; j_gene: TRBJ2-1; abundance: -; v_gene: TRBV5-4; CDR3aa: CASSFTGVVEQFF; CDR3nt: TGTGCCAGCAGCTTCACAGGGGTGGTTGAGCAGTTCTTC
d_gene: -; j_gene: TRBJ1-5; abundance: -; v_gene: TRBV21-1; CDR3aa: CASSKCVPGEPSQPQHF; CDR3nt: TGTGCCAGCAGCAAATGTGTCCCGGGGGAACCTTCTCAGCCCCAGCATTTT
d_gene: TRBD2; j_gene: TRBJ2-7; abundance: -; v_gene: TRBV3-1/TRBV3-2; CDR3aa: CASSQQLAGEQYF; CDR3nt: TGTGCCAGCAGCCAACAACTAGCGGGCGAGCAGTACTTC